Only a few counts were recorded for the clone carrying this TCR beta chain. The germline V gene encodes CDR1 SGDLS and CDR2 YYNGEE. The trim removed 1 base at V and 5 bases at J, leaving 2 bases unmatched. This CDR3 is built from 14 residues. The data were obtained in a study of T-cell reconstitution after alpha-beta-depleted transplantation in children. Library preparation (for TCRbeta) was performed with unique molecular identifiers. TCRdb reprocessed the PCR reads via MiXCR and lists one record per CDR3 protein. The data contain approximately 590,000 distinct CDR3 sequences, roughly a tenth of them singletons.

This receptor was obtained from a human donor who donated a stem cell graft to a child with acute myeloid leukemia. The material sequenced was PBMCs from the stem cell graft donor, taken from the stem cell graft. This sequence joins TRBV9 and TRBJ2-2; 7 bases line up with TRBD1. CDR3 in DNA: TGTGCCAGCAGCGTATTGACAGGGACCGGGGAGCTGTTTTTT. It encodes CASSVLTGTGELFF.